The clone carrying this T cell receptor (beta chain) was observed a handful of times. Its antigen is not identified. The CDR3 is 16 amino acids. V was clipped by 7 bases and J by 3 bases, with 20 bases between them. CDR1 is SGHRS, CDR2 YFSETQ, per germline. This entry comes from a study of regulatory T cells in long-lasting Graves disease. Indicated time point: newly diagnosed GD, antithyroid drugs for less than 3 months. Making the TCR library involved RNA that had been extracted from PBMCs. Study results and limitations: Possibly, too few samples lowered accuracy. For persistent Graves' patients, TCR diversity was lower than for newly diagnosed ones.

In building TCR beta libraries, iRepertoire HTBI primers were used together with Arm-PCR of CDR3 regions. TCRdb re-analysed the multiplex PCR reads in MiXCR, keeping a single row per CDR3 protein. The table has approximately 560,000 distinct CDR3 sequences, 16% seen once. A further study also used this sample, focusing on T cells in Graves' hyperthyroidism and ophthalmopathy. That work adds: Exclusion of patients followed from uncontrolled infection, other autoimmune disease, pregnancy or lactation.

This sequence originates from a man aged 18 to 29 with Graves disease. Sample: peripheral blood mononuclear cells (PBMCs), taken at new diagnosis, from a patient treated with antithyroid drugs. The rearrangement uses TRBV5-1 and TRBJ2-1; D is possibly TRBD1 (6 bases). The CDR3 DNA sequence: TGCGCCAGCTCTCCTACTCCCGGGACACTCTACAATGAGCAGTTCTTC. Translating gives CASSPTPGTLYNEQFF.